Below, 25 T cell receptor beta chains from the same sample are listed, as sequenced in a study of CD8+CD57+ T cells in acquired aplastic anemia. Both TCR beta VDJ combination and CDR3 sequence profiling were carried out. Genomic DNA was the template for this profiling. TCRdb passed the reads through MiXCR, listing each CDR3 protein once. The sample has 150,000 or so distinct CDR3 sequences, about 50% seen once. Individuals selected for sequencing had exhibited CD8+CD57+ cell expansion on flow cytometry. The sequenced sample was sorted CD4+, CD8+, or CD8+CD57+ T cells (not recorded which) from PBMCs. These receptors originate from a human donor with aplastic anemia.

This clonotype was recorded a few times. The rearrangement uses TRBV27 and TRBJ1-5; a possible D gene is TRBD1 (6 bases). The CDR3 sequence is 14 residues long. V was clipped by 4 bases and J by 11 bases, with 18 bases between them. Germline V lookup: CDR1 MNHEY, CDR2 SMNVEV (reference sequence). The CDR3 region has the DNA TGTGCCAGCAGTTGGGGGGGGCAGGGCGAAGCCCAGCATTTT. Its protein is CASSWGGQGEAQHF.

The J gene is TRBJ2-7, the V gene TRBV29-1, with unresolved D. The CDR3 runs to 10 residues. The V and J ends lost 4 bases and 5 bases respectively, with 6 bases between them. Germline V gene data show CDR1 as SQVTM and CDR2 as ANQGSEA. CDR3 sequence (DNA): TGCAGCGTTGGGACCGACGAGCAGTACTTC. As protein: CSVGTDEQYF.

This clonotype was seen repeatedly, ten times or more. In DNA form, the CDR3 reads TGTGCCAGCAGTGAGGGGAAGGGGGTGGACTACGAGCAGTACTTC. Its protein product is CASSEGKGVDYEQYF. The chain links TRBV2 to TRBJ2-7; possible D gene TRBD1, 6 bases. The germline V gene encodes CDR1 SNHLY and CDR2 FYNNEI. The CDR3 is made up of 15 amino acids. V was clipped by 3 bases and J by 3 bases, with 15 bases between them.

The chain is built from TRBV20-1 and TRBJ2-5; no firm D call. CDR3 size: 13 residues. Germline V gives CDR1 DFQATT, CDR2 SNEGSKA (reference sequence). V gave up 5 bases and J gave up 5 bases, with 15 bases separating them. CDR3 bases: TGCAGTGCTCACCAAGGATATGGGGAGACCCAGTACTTC. Amino acids: CSAHQGYGETQYF.

This clonotype has at least ten counts. One junction end disagrees with the germline gene, perhaps due to a read error. The chain is built from TRBV25-1 and TRBJ2-5, with a possible D match to TRBD2 (6 bases). The CDR3 is made up of 14 amino acids. The germline CDR1 and CDR2 sequences are MGHDK and SYGVNS. DNA of the CDR3: TGTGCCAGCAGTGAGGAAGCGCTAGCGAAGACCCAGCACTTC. It encodes CASSEEALAKTQHF.

This clonotype was observed at least ten times. This chain uses TRBV10-3 with TRBJ1-2; 7 bases align to TRBD1. V was clipped by 2 bases and J by 4 bases; unmatched bases: 1. Germline V lookup: CDR1 ENHRY, CDR2 SYGVKD. The CDR3 totals 13 residues. The CDR3 DNA reads TGTGCCATCAGTGAGGACAGGGTCTATGGCTACACCTTC. Translation: CAISEDRVYGYTF.

Regarding this clonotype: A much larger clone differs from this one at a single base, so this may be a read error. V gene TRBV7-2 combines with J gene TRBJ1-4, with a possible D match to TRBD1 (5 bases). The CDR3 covers 14 residues. With 7 bases removed from V and 6 bases from J, the gap between germline ends came to 15 bases. Looked up from germline, CDR1 is SGHTA and CDR2 is FQGNSA. The CDR3 DNA reads as TGTGCCAGCACCCTGACCGGGGCACATGAAAAACTGTTTTTT. As protein: CASTLTGAHEKLFF.

This clonotype was seen only a few times. CDR3 residues: CASSVRETGELFF. DNA of the CDR3: TGTGCCAGCAGTGTAAGGGAAACCGGGGAGCTGTTTTTT. The chain has TRBV6-1 and TRBJ2-2; D gene unclear. The CDR3 runs to 13 residues. Per germline, CDR1 MNHNS and CDR2 SASEGT. Between the trimmed V and J ends, which lost 4 bases and 5 bases, there was a span of 8 bases.

The rearrangement uses TRBV10-3 and TRBJ2-6; no definite D call. The CDR3 length is 9 residues. From germline, CDR1 is ENHRY and CDR2 SYGVKD. The germline V and J ends were trimmed by 10 bases and 15 bases, with 10 bases remaining between them. CDR3 sequence: CASSLALTF. The CDR3 DNA reads as TGTGCCAGCAGCTTAGCCCTGACTTTC.

The V gene is TRBV18, the J gene TRBJ1-1; D ambiguous. This CDR3 has 12 amino acids. Trimming pared 2 bases from V and 10 bases from J, leaving 11 bases between. Germline V gives CDR1 KGHSH, CDR2 LQKENI. The DNA of the CDR3 is TGTGCCAGCTCACCAATTCGGGCTGGAGCTTTCTTT. It is translated as CASSPIRAGAFF.

Points on this clonotype: The junction differs from germline at one of its ends, possibly a read error. V gene TRBV15 combines with J gene TRBJ2-3; D is undetermined. The germline V gene has CDR1 LNHNV and CDR2 YYDKDF (reference sequence). The CDR3 spans 15 residues. CDR3 amino acids: CATEKDTTGADTRYF. CDR3 bases: TGTGCCACCGAGAAAGACACGACGGGCGCAGATACGCGGTATTTT.

The chain combines TRBV2 with TRBJ1-5; the D is unclear. The CDR3 contains 12 residues. V was clipped by 1 base and J by 4 bases, with 2 bases between them. From germline, CDR1 is SNHLY and CDR2 FYNNEI. The CDR3 nucleotides are TGTGCCAGCAGTGAAGAGAATCAGCCCCAGCATTTT. Protein product: CASSEENQPQHF.

Only a few counts were recorded for this clonotype. The rearrangement links TRBV4-3 to TRBJ2-4; TRBD2 agrees at 9 bases. The CDR3 contains 17 residues. Germline CDR1 LGHNA, CDR2 YSLEER. V was pared by 0 bases and J by 4 bases, with 7 bases of the junction left unmatched. The CDR3 DNA is TGCGCCAGCAGCCAAGATTCGGGTAGCGGGAGTAAAAACATTCAGTACTTC. It translates to CASSQDSGSGSKNIQYF.

This clonotype came up a few times. This rearrangement joins TRBV11-2 to TRBJ1-1; D is perhaps TRBD1 (6 bases). Between the trimmed V and J ends, which lost 1 base and 4 bases, there was a span of 13 bases. CDR1 and CDR2 (germline): SGHAT, FQNNGV. This CDR3 is 15 amino acids long. The CDR3: CASSLARGGGTEAFF. CDR3 coding DNA: TGTGCCAGCAGCTTAGCCAGGGGCGGGGGCACTGAAGCTTTCTTT. The variable domain in full, with the rest retrieved from reference TRBV11-2 and TRBJ1-1, is EAGVAQSPRYKIIEKRQSVAFWCNPISGHATLYWYQQILGQGPKLLIQFQNNGVVDDSQLPKDRFSAERLKGVDSTLKIQPAKLEDSAVYLCASSLARGGGTEAFFGQGTRLTVV.

The chain has TRBV5-5 and TRBJ2-2, with a tentative D call TRBD2 (7 bases). V lost 4 bases, J lost 3 bases, and 16 bases lay in between. The germline V gene has CDR1 SGHKS and CDR2 YYEKEE (reference sequence). The CDR3 has 16 amino acids. The CDR3 region is CASSPALRGHTGELFF. The CDR3 DNA sequence: TGTGCCAGCAGCCCGGCCTTGCGGGGGCACACCGGGGAGCTGTTTTTT.

Of note for this clonotype: A read error may account for a junction end that differs from germline. The rearrangement joins TRBV5-6 to TRBJ2-3; TRBD2 aligns across 7 bases. Germline-derived CDR1 and CDR2 are SGHDT and YYEEEE. The CDR3 has 14 residues. CDR3 region: CASSLAGGTDMQYF. CDR3 sequence (DNA): TGTGCCAGCAGCTTGGCGGGAGGCACAGATATGCAGTATTTT.

A single count supports this clonotype. The rearrangement joins TRBV24-1 to TRBJ2-3; 11 nucleotides agree with TRBD2. Trimming at V came to 12 bases and at J to 0 bases, leaving 10 bases not matched to a gene. CDR1 and CDR2 (germline): KGHDR, SFDVKD. CDR3 size: 16 residues. CDR3 sequence reads: CAPGLAEPVSTDTQYF. The DNA of the CDR3 is TGTGCCCCGGGACTAGCGGAACCCGTCAGCACAGATACGCAGTATTTT.

The gene calls are TRBV7-9 and TRBJ1-1; TRBD1 might be the D (6 bases). The CDR3 totals 12 residues. V shed 5 bases and J shed 7 bases, with 11 bases lying between them. Germline V gene sequence: CDR1 SEHNR, CDR2 FQNEAQ (reference sequence). CDR3 in DNA: TGTGCCAGCAGCCCGGGGGCTCATGAAGCTTTCTTT. Its protein product is CASSPGAHEAFF.

The chain employs TRBV19 and TRBJ2-5; D gene unclear. The CDR3 totals 14 residues. Germline values: CDR1 LNHDA, CDR2 SQIVND (reference sequence). The germline V and J ends were trimmed by 4 bases and 8 bases, with 17 bases remaining between them. The CDR3 DNA sequence: TGTGCCAGTAGTAGCGACCGCGTTGGTCTTACCCAGTACTTC. Residues: CASSSDRVGLTQYF.

This chain uses TRBV2 with TRBJ2-3, with D unclear. V gave up 5 bases and J gave up 2 bases, with 14 bases separating them. Germline CDR1 and CDR2: SNHLY and FYNNEI. CDR3 length: 15 residues. The CDR3 is CASSSGSHSTDTQYF. The CDR3 nucleotides read TGTGCCAGCAGTTCCGGGTCCCATTCCACAGATACGCAGTATTTT.

This clonotype was seen repeatedly, ten times or more. This rearrangement joins TRBV5-4 to TRBJ1-2; no clear D. This CDR3 is built from 14 residues. In germline, CDR1 is SGHNT, CDR2 YYREEE (reference sequence). V was pared by 4 bases and J by 4 bases, with 14 bases between. The CDR3: CASSVGKQFYGYTF. DNA of the CDR3: TGTGCCAGCAGCGTTGGGAAGCAGTTCTATGGCTACACCTTC.

This clonotype was found a few times. The V and J genes are TRBV15 and TRBJ2-5; TRBD2 agrees at 7 bases. The CDR3 totals 13 residues. Germline-derived CDR1 and CDR2 are LNHNV and YYDKDF (reference sequence). V gave up 3 bases and J gave up 5 bases; unmatched junction bases: 3. Here the CDR3 DNA reads TGTGCCACCAGCAGGGGGAGGGACGAGACCCAGTACTTC. This encodes CATSRGRDETQYF. The full variable domain, with the rest looked up from reference TRBV15 and TRBJ2-5, is DAMVIQNPRYQVTQFGKPVTLSCSQTLNHNVMYWYQQKSSQAPKLLFHYYDKDFNNEADTPDNFQSRRPNTSFCFLDIRSPGLGDTAMYLCATSRGRDETQYFGPGTRLLVL.

This clonotype came up many times. The chain combines TRBV7-3 with TRBJ2-3, with no clear D. With 3 bases removed from V and 0 bases from J, the gap between germline ends came to 7 bases. The CDR3 is 14 residues long. Germline V gene lookup returns CDR1 SGHTA and CDR2 FQGTGA. The chain's CDR3 is CASSLGSSTDTQYF. Written as DNA, the CDR3 is TGTGCCAGCAGCTTGGGATCTAGCACAGATACGCAGTATTTT.

The V call is TRBV2, the J call TRBJ1-6; possibly TRBD1 for D (6 bases). Trimming took 6 bases from V and 8 from J, leaving 17 bases between them. This CDR3 region has 15 residues. Germline assignment: CDR1 SNHLY and CDR2 FYNNEI. Written as DNA, the CDR3 is TGTGCCAGCAGAGGTGGGGCAGGGGTTGATTCACCCCTCCACTTT. Protein: CASRGGAGVDSPLHF.

On this clonotype: This could be a read error, since a much larger clone is one nucleotide away. This rearrangement joins TRBV12-5 to TRBJ2-5; the D is unclear. The V end lost 10 bases, the J end lost 3 bases, and 15 bases lay between the germline ends. The V gene's germline CDR1 is LGHNT and CDR2 FRNRAP. The CDR3 consists of 13 residues. The CDR3 spells CATLILGKETQYF. In nucleotides, the CDR3 is TGTGCTACCCTAATTTTAGGCAAAGAGACCCAGTACTTC.